This T cell receptor (beta chain) emerged from a study of CD8 T cells in ankylosing spondylitis. Making the TCR beta libraries involved quantitative 5'-RACE with molecular barcodes. MiXCR, run by TCRdb on the 5' RACE reads, gives a single entry per CDR3 protein. The sample has about 390,000 distinct CDR3 sequences; 20% to 25% are singletons. Notes on the study in general: Earlier literature documents some of the motif variants in reactive arthritis synovial fluid and blood. In ankylosing spondylitis blood, a motif of fewer than 10 highly homologous TCR beta variants appeared characteristic. Clones linked to the disease showed a CD8+ phenotype. They occurred at relatively low frequencies in peripheral blood.

V dropped 0 bases and J dropped 0 bases, with 18 bases sitting between them. The length of the CDR3 is 18 residues. CDR1 is ENHRY, CDR2 SYGVKD, per germline. There are a few counts of this clonotype. Its antigen remains unknown. The clonotype was recovered from a male donor with ankylosing spondylitis. The V call is TRBV10-3, the J call TRBJ2-7; tentatively, D is TRBD1 (7 bases). Sample: blood, either unsorted or a sorted T cell fraction (not recorded which). The chain's CDR3 is CAISESKEGAVSSYEQYF. The CDR3 coding sequence is TGTGCCATCAGTGAGTCGAAGGAGGGGGCAGTTAGCTCCTACGAGCAGTACTTC.